The clone carrying this TCR beta chain is a singleton in its sample. Per the original data handling: Cell counts per sample came from amplifying reference gene primers. Clones were read by immunoSEQ multiplex PCR, and TCRdb kept only the in-frame ones, dropping some. The V and J calls and the clone size are those of that table, but D and trimming were determined from the DNA. The sample has under 300,000 clones; approximately 90% are singletons. This sample was taken from a study of blood T cell repertoires in COVID-19. Study-wide background: Italy, Spain and the United States were the sources of the convalescent and acute COVID-19 samples.

The study recruited people aged about 18 to 95 years across around 24 US areas. Clinical history reported by participants formed the basis on which cohorts were assigned. The TCR comes from a human donor in a cohort exposed to, infected with or recovered from COVID-19 (not recorded which). The donor label of this sample is uncertain. The sequenced material came from PBMCs or T cells enriched from blood (not recorded which).

This chain's CDR3 is CAISESGTGNTIYF. As DNA, the CDR3 is TGTGCCATCAGTGAATCGGGGACAGGAAACACCATATATTTT. The chain employs TRBV10-3 and TRBJ1-3, with D tentatively TRBD1 (6 bases). The CDR3 length is 14 residues. Germline CDR1 is ENHRY and CDR2 is SYGVKD. Trimming left V 3 bases short and J 4 bases short, with 10 bases between.